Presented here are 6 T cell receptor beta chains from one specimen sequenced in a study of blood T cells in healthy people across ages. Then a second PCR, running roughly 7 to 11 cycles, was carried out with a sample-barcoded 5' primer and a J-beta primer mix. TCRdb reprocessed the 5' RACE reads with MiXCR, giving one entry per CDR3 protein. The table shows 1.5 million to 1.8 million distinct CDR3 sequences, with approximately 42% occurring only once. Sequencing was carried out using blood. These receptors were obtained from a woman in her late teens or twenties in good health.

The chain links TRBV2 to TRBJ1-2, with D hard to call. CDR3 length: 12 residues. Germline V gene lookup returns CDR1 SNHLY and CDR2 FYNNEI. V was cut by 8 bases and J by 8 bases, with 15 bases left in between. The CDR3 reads CASDLDGGGYTF. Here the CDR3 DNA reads TGTGCCAGCGATTTGGACGGCGGAGGCTACACCTTC.

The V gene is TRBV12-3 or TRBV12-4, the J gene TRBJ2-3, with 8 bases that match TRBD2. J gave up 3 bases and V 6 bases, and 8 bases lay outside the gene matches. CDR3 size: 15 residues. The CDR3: CASRPGLAKTDTQYF. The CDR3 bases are TGTGCCAGCAGACCCGGACTAGCAAAGACAGATACGCAGTATTTT.

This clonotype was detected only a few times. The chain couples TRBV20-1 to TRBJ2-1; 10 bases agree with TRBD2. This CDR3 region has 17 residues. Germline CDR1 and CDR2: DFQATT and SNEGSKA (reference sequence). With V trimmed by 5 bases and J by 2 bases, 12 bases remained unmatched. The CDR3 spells CSALREREGFTYNEQFF. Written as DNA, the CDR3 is TGCAGTGCTTTAAGGGAGCGGGAGGGATTTACCTACAATGAGCAGTTCTTC.

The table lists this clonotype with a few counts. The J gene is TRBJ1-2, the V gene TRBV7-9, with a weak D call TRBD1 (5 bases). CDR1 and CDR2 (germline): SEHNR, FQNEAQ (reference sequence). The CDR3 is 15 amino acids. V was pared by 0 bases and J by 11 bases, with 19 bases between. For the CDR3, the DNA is TGTGCCAGCAGCTTAGCCGGGACGGTGGCGGGGGAATACACCTTC. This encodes CASSLAGTVAGEYTF.

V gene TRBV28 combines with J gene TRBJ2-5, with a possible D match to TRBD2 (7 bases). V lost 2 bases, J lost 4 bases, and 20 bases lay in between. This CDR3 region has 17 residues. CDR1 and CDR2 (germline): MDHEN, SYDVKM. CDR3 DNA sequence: TGTGCCAGCAGTTTAGCCCACCGAACAGGGAGGGGAGAGACCCAGTACTTC. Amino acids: CASSLAHRTGRGETQYF.

The CDR3 loop is CASSQDDTGYGYTF. The CDR3 DNA reads as TGCGCCAGCAGCCAAGACGACACCGGCTATGGCTACACCTTC. V usage is TRBV4-1 and J usage is TRBJ1-2; D unclear. The CDR3 is made up of 14 amino acids. Per germline, CDR1 MGHRA and CDR2 YSYEKL. Between the trimmed V and J ends, which lost 0 bases and 4 bases, there was a span of 9 bases.